A single T cell receptor beta chain is shown here with its context. Some clones are missing from TCRdb's copy, which holds only in-frame ones; the method was immunoSEQ multiplex PCR. Of 35,000 to 45,000 clones listed, 88% are singletons. This CDR3 contains 13 residues. V was pared by 3 bases and J by 5 bases, with 4 bases of the junction left unmatched. This record comes from a study of blood T cell repertoires in COVID-19. The TCR comes from a human donor in a cohort sampled during active COVID-19. The sequencing sample was made of peripheral blood. The J gene is TRBJ2-7, the V gene TRBV12-3 or TRBV12-4; TRBD1 matches 7 bases. The chain's CDR3 is CASSLTGRHEQYF. CDR3 sequence (DNA): TGTGCCAGCAGTTTGACAGGGCGACACGAGCAGTACTTC.